The T cell receptor (beta chain) under discussion was sequenced for a study of OX40 agonist ivuxolimab in advanced cancers. Deletions cut 5 bases from V and 1 base from J, with 17 bases between. Germline V gene lookup returns CDR1 SEHNR and CDR2 FQNEAQ (reference sequence). The CDR3 covers 16 residues. Clones were read by immunoSEQ multiplex PCR, and TCRdb kept only the in-frame ones, dropping some. The sample consists of 98,000 or so clones, approximately 90% of them appearing once. The V gene is TRBV7-9, the J gene TRBJ1-2; D is ambiguous. Sequenced here: CD4+ or CD8+ T cells sorted from blood, sampled in a trial of the OX40 agonist ivuxolimab. This receptor was identified in an adult with an advanced solid tumor such as melanoma, head and neck, liver or kidney cancer. The CDR3 sequence is CASSPHLLDGNYGYTF. In DNA form, the CDR3 reads TGTGCCAGCAGCCCCCACCTTCTGGACGGTAACTATGGCTACACCTTC.